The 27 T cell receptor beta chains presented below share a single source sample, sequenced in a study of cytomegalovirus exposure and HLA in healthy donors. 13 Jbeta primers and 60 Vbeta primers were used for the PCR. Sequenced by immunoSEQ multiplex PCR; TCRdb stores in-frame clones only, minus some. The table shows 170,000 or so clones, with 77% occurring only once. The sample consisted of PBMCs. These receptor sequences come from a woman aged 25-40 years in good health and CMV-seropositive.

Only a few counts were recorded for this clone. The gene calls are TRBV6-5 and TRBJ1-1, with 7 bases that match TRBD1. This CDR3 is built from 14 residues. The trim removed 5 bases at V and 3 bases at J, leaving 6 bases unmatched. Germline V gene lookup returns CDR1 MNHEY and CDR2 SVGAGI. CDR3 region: CASSRGQSDTEAFF. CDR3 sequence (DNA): TGTGCCAGCAGTAGGGGGCAGTCGGACACTGAAGCTTTCTTT.

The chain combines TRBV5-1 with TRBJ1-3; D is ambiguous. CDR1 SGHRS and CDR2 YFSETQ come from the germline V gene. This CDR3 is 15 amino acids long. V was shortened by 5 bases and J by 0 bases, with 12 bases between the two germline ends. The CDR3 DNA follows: TGCGCCAGCAGAGCTCAGGCGAACTCTGGAAACACCATATATTTT. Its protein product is CASRAQANSGNTIYF.

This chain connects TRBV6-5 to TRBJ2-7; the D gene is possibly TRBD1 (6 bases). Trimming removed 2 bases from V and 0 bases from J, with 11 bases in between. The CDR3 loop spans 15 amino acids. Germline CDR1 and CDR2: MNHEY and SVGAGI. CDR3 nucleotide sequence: TGTGCCAGCAGTTACACGGACAGAAGCTCCTACGAGCAGTACTTC. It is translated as CASSYTDRSSYEQYF.

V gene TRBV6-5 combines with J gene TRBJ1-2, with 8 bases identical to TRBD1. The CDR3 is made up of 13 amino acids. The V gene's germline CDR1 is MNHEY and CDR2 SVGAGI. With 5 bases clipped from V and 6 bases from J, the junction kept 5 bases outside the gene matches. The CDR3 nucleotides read TGTGCCAGCAGTAGGACAGGGAATGATGGCTACACCTTC. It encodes CASSRTGNDGYTF.

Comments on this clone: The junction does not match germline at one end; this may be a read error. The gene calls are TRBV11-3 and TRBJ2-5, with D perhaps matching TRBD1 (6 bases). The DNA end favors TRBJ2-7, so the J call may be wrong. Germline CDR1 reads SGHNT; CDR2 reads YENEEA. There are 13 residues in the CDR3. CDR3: CASSLDRQYEQYF. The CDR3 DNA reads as TGTGCCAGCAGCCTAGACAGGCAGTACGAGCAGTACTTC.

CDR3 residues: CASSYSASGRLGEQFF. As DNA, the CDR3 is TGTGCCAGCAGTTACTCGGCTAGCGGGAGACTCGGTGAGCAGTTCTTC. The chain recombines TRBV6-6 with TRBJ2-1; 10 positions agree with TRBD2. CDR1 MNHNY and CDR2 SVGAGI come from the germline V gene (reference sequence). V lost 0 bases and J lost 9; bases outside the gene matches: 8. The CDR3 is 16 residues long.

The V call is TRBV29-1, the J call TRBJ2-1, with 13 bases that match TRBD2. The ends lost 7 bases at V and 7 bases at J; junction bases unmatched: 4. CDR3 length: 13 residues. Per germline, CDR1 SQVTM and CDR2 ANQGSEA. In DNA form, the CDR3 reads TGCAGCGCCTCGGGACTAGCGGGGAATGAGCAGTTCTTC. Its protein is CSASGLAGNEQFF.

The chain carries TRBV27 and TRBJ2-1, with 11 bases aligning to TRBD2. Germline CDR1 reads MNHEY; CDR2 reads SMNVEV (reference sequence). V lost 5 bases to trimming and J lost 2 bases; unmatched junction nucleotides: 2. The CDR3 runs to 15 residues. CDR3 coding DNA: TGTGCCAGCAGTGAACTAGCGGGAGCCTACAATGAGCAGTTCTTC. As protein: CASSELAGAYNEQFF.

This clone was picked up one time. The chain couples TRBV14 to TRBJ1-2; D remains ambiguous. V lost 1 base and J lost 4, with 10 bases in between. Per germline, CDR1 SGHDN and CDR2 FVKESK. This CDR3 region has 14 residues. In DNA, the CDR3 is TGTGCCAGCAGCCAAGGCCGACGGGTCTATGGCTACACCTTC. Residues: CASSQGRRVYGYTF.

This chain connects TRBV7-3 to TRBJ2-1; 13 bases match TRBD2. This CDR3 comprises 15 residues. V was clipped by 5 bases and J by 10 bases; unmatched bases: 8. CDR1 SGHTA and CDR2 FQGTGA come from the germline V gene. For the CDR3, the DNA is TGTGCCAGCAGCCAGGGACTAGCGGGGCTGGCGGAGCAGTTCTTC. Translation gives CASSQGLAGLAEQFF.

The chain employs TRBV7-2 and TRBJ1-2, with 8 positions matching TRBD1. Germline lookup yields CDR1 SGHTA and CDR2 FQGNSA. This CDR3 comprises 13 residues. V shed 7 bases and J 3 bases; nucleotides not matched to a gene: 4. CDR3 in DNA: TGTGCCAGCAAAACAGGGGGGGACTATGGCTACACCTTC. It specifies CASKTGGDYGYTF.

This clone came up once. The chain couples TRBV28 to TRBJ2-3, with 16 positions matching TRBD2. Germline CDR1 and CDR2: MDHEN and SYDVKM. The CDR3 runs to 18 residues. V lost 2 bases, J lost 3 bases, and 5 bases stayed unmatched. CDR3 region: CASSLGTSGRARTDTQYF. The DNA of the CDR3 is TGTGCCAGCAGTTTAGGGACTAGCGGGAGGGCCCGGACAGATACGCAGTATTTT.

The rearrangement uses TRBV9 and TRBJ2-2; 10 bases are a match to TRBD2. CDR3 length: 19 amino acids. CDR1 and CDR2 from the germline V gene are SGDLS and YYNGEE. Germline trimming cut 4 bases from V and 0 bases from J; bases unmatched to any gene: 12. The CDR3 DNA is TGTGCCAGCAGCCCAATACCCGGACTAGCGGAAGCGAACACCGGGGAGCTGTTTTTT. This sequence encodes CASSPIPGLAEANTGELFF. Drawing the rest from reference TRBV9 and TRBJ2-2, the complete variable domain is DSGVTQTPKHLITATGQRVTLRCSPRSGDLSVYWYQQSLDQGLQFLIQYYNGEERAKGNILERFSAQQFPDLHSELNLSSLELGDSALYFCASSPIPGLAEANTGELFFGEGSRLTVL.

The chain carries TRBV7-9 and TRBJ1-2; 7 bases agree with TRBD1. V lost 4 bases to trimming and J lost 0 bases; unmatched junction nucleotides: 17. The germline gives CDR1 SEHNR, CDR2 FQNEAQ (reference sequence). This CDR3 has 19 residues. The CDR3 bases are TGTGCCAGCAGCTCCCTATACCCGACAGGGACCTTCCCTAACTATGGCTACACCTTC. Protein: CASSSLYPTGTFPNYGYTF.

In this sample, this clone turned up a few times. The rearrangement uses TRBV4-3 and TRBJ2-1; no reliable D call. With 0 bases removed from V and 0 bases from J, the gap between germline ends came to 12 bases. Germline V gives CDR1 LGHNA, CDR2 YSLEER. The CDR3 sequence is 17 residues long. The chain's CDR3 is CASSQDPPGGSYNEQFF. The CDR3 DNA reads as TGCGCCAGCAGCCAAGATCCTCCCGGCGGCTCCTACAATGAGCAGTTCTTC.

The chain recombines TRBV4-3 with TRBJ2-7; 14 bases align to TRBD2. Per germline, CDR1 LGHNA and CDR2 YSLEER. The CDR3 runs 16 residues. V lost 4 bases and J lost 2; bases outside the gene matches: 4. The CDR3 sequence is CASSPGTSGSTYEQYF. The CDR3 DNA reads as TGCGCCAGCAGCCCCGGGACTAGCGGGAGTACCTACGAGCAGTACTTC.

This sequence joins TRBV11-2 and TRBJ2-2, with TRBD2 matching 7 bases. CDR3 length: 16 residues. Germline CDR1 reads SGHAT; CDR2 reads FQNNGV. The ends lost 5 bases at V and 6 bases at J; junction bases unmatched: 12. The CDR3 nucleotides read TGTGCCAGCAGCCTTGGCGGGAGTGGAGGGGCCGGGGAGCTGTTTTTT. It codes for CASSLGGSGGAGELFF.

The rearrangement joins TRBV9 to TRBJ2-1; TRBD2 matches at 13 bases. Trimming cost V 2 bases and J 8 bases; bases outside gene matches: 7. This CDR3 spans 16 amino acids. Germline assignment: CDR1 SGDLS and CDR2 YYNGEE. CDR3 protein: CASSVSGTSGIYEQFF. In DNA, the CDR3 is TGTGCCAGCAGCGTTTCCGGGACTAGCGGGATCTATGAGCAGTTCTTC.

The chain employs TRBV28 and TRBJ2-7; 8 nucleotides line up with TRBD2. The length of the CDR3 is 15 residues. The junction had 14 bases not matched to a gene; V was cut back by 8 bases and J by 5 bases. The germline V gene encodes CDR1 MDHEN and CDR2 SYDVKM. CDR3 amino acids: CASGTIGGRMNEQYF. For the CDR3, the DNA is TGTGCCAGCGGGACCATAGGCGGGAGGATGAACGAGCAGTACTTC. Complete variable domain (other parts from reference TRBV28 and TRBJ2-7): DVKVTQSSRYLVKRTGEKVFLECVQDMDHENMFWYRQDPGLGLRLIYFSYDVKMKEKGDIPEGYSVSREKKERFSLILESASTNQTSMYLCASGTIGGRMNEQYFGPGTRLTVT.

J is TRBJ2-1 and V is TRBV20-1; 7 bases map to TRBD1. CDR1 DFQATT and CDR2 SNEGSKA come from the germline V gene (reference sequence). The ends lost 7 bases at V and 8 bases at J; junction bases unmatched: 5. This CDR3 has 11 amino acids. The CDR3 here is CSVDRVDEQFF. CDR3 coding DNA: TGCAGTGTTGACAGGGTAGATGAGCAGTTCTTC.

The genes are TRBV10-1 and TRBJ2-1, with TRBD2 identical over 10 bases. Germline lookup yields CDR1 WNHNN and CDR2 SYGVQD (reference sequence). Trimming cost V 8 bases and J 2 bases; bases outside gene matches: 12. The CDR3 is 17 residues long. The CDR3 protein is CASGPRLAGETYNEQFF. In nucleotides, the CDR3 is TGCGCCAGCGGTCCTAGGCTAGCGGGAGAAACCTACAATGAGCAGTTCTTC.

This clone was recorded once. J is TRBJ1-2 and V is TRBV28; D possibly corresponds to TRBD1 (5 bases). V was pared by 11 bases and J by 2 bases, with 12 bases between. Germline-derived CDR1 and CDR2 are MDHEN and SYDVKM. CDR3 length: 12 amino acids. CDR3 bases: TGTGCCCCCCGCGGGGGGAACTATGGCTACACCTTC. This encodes CAPRGGNYGYTF.

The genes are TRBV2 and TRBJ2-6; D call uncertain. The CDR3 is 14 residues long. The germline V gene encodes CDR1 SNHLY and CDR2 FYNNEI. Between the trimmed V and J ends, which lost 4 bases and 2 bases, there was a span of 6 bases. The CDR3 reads CASSVNPGANVLTF. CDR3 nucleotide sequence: TGTGCCAGCAGTGTTAATCCTGGGGCCAACGTCCTGACTTTC.

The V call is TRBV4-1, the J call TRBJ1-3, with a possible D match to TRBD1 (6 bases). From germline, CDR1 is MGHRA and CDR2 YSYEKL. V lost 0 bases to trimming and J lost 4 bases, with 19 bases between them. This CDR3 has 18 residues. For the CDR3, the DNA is TGCGCCAGCAGCCAAGATAGGGCCAGGGGAAGTTCCGGAAACACCATATATTTT. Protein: CASSQDRARGSSGNTIYF.

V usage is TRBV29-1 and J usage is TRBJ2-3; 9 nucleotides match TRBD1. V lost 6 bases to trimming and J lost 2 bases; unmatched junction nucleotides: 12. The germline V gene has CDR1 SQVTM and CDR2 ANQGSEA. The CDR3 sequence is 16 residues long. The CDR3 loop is CSVAGTGTGTTDTQYF. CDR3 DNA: TGCAGCGTGGCGGGGACCGGGACAGGGACCACAGATACGCAGTATTTT.

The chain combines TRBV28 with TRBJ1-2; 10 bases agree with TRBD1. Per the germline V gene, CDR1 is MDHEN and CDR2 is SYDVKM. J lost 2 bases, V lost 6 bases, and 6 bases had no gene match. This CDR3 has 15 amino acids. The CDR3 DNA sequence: TGTGCCAGCAGAACACCGGGACAGGGGAACTATGGCTACACCTTC. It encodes CASRTPGQGNYGYTF.

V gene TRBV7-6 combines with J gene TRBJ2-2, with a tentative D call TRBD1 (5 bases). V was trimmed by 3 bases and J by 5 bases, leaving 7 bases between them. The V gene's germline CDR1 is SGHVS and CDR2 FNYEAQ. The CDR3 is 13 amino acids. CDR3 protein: CASSFQGTGELFF. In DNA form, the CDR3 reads TGTGCCAGCAGCTTTCAGGGTACCGGGGAGCTGTTTTTT.